The 5 T cell receptor beta chains below all came from one sample that was sequenced in a study of OX40 agonist ivuxolimab in advanced cancers. To prepare the library, the immunoSEQ multiplex PCR assay was applied. Not all clones reach the TCRdb copy of this immuneACCESS table, which keeps in-frame sequences only. Checked studies attribute under half of the gap to unresolved V genes and leave the rest unexplained. Here the sample has 55,000 to 65,000 clones; approximately 90% occur a single time. The ten largest clones represent approximately 0.44% of the sample. The specimen was CD4+ or CD8+ T cells sorted from blood, collected in a trial of the OX40 agonist ivuxolimab. These receptor sequences come from an adult with an advanced solid tumor such as melanoma, head and neck, liver or kidney cancer.

This chain connects TRBV6-5 to TRBJ1-1; 7 positions agree with TRBD1. CDR3 size: 14 residues. Germline V gives CDR1 MNHEY, CDR2 SVGAGI. With V trimmed by 7 bases and J by 1 base, 6 bases remained unmatched. The CDR3 here is CASTNNRGNTEAFF. Here the CDR3 DNA reads TGTGCCAGCACGAATAACAGGGGGAACACTGAAGCTTTCTTT.

The chain employs TRBV11-2 and TRBJ2-2; D remains ambiguous. This CDR3 comprises 13 residues. Germline values: CDR1 SGHAT, CDR2 FQNNGV. Trimming shortened V by 0 bases and J by 4 bases, and 3 bases separated the two germline ends. The CDR3 DNA is TGTGCCAGCAGCTTAGAGGTCACCGGGGAGCTGTTTTTT. This gives the protein CASSLEVTGELFF.

The chain couples TRBV7-9 to TRBJ1-1; D remains unclear. Germline CDR1 is SEHNR and CDR2 is FQNEAQ (reference sequence). The CDR3 length is 14 residues. V shed 1 base and J shed 8 bases, with 14 bases lying between them. CDR3 DNA sequence: TGTGCCAGCAGCTTAGACGATCCAGGACGGGAAGCTTTCTTT. Translation gives CASSLDDPGREAFF.

The chain couples TRBV18 to TRBJ1-5, with 8 bases fitting TRBD1. After removal of 1 base from V and 6 bases from J, the junction contained 2 bases not matched to a gene. The CDR3 runs 14 residues. Germline V gene sequence: CDR1 KGHSH, CDR2 LQKENI. CDR3 DNA: TGTGCCAGCTCACCACAGGACAGGGTTCAGCCCCAGCATTTT. Protein: CASSPQDRVQPQHF. Looking up the rest from reference TRBV18 and TRBJ1-5 gives the full variable domain: NAGVMQNPRHLVRRRGQEARLRCSPMKGHSHVYWYRQLPEEGLKFMVYLQKENIIDESGMPKERFSAEFPKEGPSILRIQQVVRGDSAAYFCASSPQDRVQPQHFGDGTRLSIL.

This chain uses TRBV6-6 with TRBJ1-4; 7 nucleotides match TRBD1. Germline-derived CDR1 and CDR2 are MNHNY and SVGAGI (reference sequence). The CDR3 is 16 amino acids. The junction had 13 bases not matched to a gene; V was cut back by 6 bases and J by 6 bases. The CDR3 loop is CASSPDRDPIDEKLFF. The DNA for the CDR3 is TGTGCCAGCAGCCCCGACAGGGACCCCATAGATGAAAAACTGTTTTTT.